The count of the clone carrying this T cell receptor beta chain is one. The assay was immunoSEQ multiplex PCR, and TCRdb's table has in-frame clones only and misses some. The sample has about 110,000 clones, approximately 87% seen once. The sample originates from a study of control samples from healthy donors and cancer patients. CDR3 length: 11 amino acids. Trimming pared 3 bases from V and 4 bases from J, leaving 6 bases between. The germline CDR1 and CDR2 sequences are DFQATT and SNEGSKA (reference sequence). This clonotype was obtained from an older woman with lung cancer. V is TRBV20-1 and J is TRBJ1-2; D remains ambiguous. The sample consisted of PBMCs. CDR3 loop: CSASRVYGYTF. CDR3 bases: TGCAGTGCTAGTAGGGTCTATGGCTACACCTTC.